This T cell receptor beta chain was sequenced during a study of siplizumab effects on memory and regulatory T cells. Comment on this clone: Its cognate antigen is unknown.

The CDR3 has 16 amino acids. Germline CDR1 reads MNHEY; CDR2 reads SVGAGI. V lost 2 bases and J 0 bases, leaving 14 bases between the germline ends. Each sample yielded about 9.9 x 10^4 assayed TCR templates. Only in-frame clones appear in the TCRdb table, and some are missing; sequencing was by immunoSEQ multiplex PCR. The sample consists of more than 85,000 clones, more than 85% of them appearing once. Study-wide findings and caveats: Mappable alloreactive CD4+ clones averaged about 70% Treg-derived with siplizumab versus 26.9% in controls. Memory cells that were CD4+ and unstimulated gave rise to alloreactive sequences, which siplizumab significantly reduced. Whether the proliferating Tregs (from siplizumab cultures) were suppressive was not confirmed.

The clonotype originates from a human donor in good health. Some clones in this sample may be carry-over from other donors' samples. Sample: CD4+ T cells sorted from blood. The gene calls are TRBV6-5 and TRBJ2-7; D might be TRBD1 (6 bases). CDR3 residues: CASSYQGHQDSYEQYF. The CDR3 nucleotides are TGTGCCAGCAGTTACCAGGGACACCAAGACTCCTACGAGCAGTACTTC.